The T cell receptor beta chain described here comes from a study of T cells after yellow fever vaccination. Per the germline V gene, CDR1 is MGHRA and CDR2 is YSYEKL. With 0 bases removed from V and 1 base from J, the gap between germline ends came to 14 bases. This CDR3 is built from 17 residues. In making TCR cDNA, 5'RACE template switching added a universal primer site and UMIs to it. One entry per CDR3 protein, called by TCRdb with MiXCR from the 5' RACE reads. In the table there are around 310,000 distinct CDR3 sequences, roughly 4.3% of which are singletons. This sequence originates from a man between 18 and 29 years old who received the YFV17D yellow fever vaccine. The input for sequencing was PBMCs, taken 5 days after the yellow fever booster vaccination. The rearrangement uses TRBV4-1 and TRBJ2-3, with D tentatively TRBD1 (6 bases). The CDR3 sequence: CASSQEIRGWGTDTQYF. The CDR3 DNA reads TGCGCCAGCAGCCAAGAGATCAGGGGATGGGGCACAGATACGCAGTATTTT.